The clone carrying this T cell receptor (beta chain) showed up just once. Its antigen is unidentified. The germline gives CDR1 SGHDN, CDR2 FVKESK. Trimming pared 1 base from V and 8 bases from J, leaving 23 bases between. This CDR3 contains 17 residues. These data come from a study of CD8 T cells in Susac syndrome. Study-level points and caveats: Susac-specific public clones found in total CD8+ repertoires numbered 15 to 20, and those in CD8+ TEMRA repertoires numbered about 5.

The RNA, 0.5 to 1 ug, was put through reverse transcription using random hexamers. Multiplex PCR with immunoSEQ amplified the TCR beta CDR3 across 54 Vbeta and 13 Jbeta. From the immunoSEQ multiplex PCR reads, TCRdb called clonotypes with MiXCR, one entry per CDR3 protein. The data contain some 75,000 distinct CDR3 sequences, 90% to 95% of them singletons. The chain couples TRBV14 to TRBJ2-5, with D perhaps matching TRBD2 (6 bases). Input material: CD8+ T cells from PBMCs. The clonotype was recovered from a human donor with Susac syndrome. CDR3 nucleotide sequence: TGTGCCAGCAGCCAAGTCAGTGGGCTAGCGAGGGGAAATACCCAGTACTTC. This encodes CASSQVSGLARGNTQYF.